This T cell receptor beta chain emerged from a study of molecular identifiers for immune sequencing clone quantification. The CDR3 has 15 amino acids. V was clipped by 8 bases and J by 8 bases, with 23 bases between them. Sorted cell numbers of roughly 20,000 to 1,100,000, with 10%, 30% or 50% RNA, served as input for naive CD8 libraries. The authors gated naive CD8 T cells as CD8+CD4-CCR7+CD45RA+ for sorting. With listed TCR primers and previously described methods, bulk TCR libraries were prepared. TCRdb analysed the PCR reads with MiXCR anew, one entry per CDR3 protein. The sample includes more than 550,000 distinct CDR3 sequences, roughly 25% of them seen just once.

The sequencing input was naive CD8+ T cells from blood, with Jurkat cell RNA spiked in. As for subset: FACS-sorted CD8+CD4-CCR7+CD45RA+ naive T cells. This TCR came from a human donor in good health. Some libraries in this study had Jurkat cell RNA spiked in. This chain links TRBV5-3 with TRBJ2-4; perhaps TRBD2 as D (6 bases). TRBV5-3 is an open reading frame whose function is uncertain. CDR3 sequence reads: CASSNPPSVIDIQYF. Written as DNA, the CDR3 is TGTGCCAGCTCCAATCCCCCTAGCGTGATTGACATTCAGTACTTC.